This T cell receptor (beta chain) was identified in a study of T cells expressing NK-cell markers. The wider study: Sorted CD3+CD56+NKG2C+, CD3+CD56+NKG2C- and CD3+CD56-NKG2C+ T cells supplied TCR beta repertoires. Study-wide results and limits: Whether expanded NKG2C+ T cell clones were HCMV-specific remained unclear. Dominant NKG2C+ clonotypes in over 5 donors made up about 1.0-8% of CD8+ T cells.

This CDR3 region has 16 residues. The cDNA for TCR beta came from 5'RACE template switching with UMIs. TCRdb re-analyzed the 5' RACE reads; it lists each CDR3 protein once, without DNA. Its table records approximately 550,000 distinct CDR3 sequences. With regard to this clonotype: As yet, its antigen is unknown.

This receptor was obtained from a man younger than 35 in good health. This chain joins TRBV12-3 or TRBV12-4 and TRBJ2-1; TCRdb's D call, TRBD1, is unchecked because there is no DNA. What was sequenced was blood T cells: a sorted CD56 or NKG2C T cell subset, CD4+ or CD8+ T cells, or bulk PBMC T cells (not recorded which). The CDR3 is CASRGLGVSSYNEQFF.